This T cell receptor (beta chain) was sequenced in a study of T cells after yellow fever vaccination. About the research overall: SMART-Seq v4 Ultra Low Input prepared the low-cell-number fractions.

There are many counts of this clonotype. Production of TCR cDNA was by 5'RACE template switching, which also added a universal primer site and UMIs. TCRdb reprocessed the 5' RACE reads with MiXCR, giving one entry per CDR3 protein. Altogether 250,000 to 400,000 distinct CDR3 sequences are present, around 4.3% being singletons, with the ten largest covering roughly 21%. Germline V CDR1 and CDR2: MNHEY, SVGEGT. CDR3 length: 15 residues. V lost 3 bases and J lost 4, with 15 bases in between. V and J are TRBV6-2 or TRBV6-3 and TRBJ1-1; D gene uncertain. The material sequenced was PBMCs, taken 15 days after the yellow fever booster vaccination. This receptor was identified in a man aged 18 to 30 who received the YFV17D yellow fever vaccine. CDR3 DNA sequence: TGTGCCAGCAGTTATCGCCAGGCTAAAGGCACTGAAGCTTTCTTT. Protein: CASSYRQAKGTEAFF.